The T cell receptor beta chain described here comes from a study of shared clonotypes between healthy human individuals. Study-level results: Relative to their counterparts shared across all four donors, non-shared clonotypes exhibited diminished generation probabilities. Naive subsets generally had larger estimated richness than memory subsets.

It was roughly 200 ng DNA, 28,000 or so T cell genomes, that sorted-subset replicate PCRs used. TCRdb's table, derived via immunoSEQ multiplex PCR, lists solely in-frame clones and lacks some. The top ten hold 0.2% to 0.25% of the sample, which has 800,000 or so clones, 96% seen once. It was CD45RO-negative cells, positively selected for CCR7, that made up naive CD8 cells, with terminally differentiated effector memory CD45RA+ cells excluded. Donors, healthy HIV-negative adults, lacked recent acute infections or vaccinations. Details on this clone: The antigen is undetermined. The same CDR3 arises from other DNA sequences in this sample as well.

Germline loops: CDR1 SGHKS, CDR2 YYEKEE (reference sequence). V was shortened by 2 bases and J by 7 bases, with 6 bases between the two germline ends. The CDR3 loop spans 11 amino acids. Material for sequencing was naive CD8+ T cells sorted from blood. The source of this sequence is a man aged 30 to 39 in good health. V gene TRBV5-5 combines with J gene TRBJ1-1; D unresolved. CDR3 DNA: TGTGCCAGCAGCTTAGGCCTTGAAGCTTTCTTT. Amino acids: CASSLGLEAFF.